These T cell receptor beta chains were read from a single sample in a study of blood T cells in healthy people across ages. TCRdb itself ran the 5' RACE reads through MiXCR, one entry per CDR3 protein. The table shows under 2 million distinct CDR3 sequences, with roughly 32% occurring only once. The sample consisted of blood. The origin of the receptors is a woman aged 25 to 45 in good health. The CDR3 runs from the conserved cysteine through the conserved F or W. D genes are given only for firm matches. Rows give clone size only sometimes, using once, few, many, or a class for an expanded clone.

J gene	clone size	D gene	V gene	CDR3 length	CDR3 DNA	CDR3 protein
TRBJ2-3	.	TRBD2	TRBV9	17	TGTGCCAGCAGCGTAGGGGGACTAGCGGGGTTCACAGATACGCAGTATTTT	CASSVGGLAGFTDTQYF
TRBJ1-2	.	TRBD1	TRBV3-1	16	TGTGCCAGCAGCCAAGATGGCCAGGGGGTCTGGAATGGCTACACCTTC	CASSQDGQGVWNGYTF
TRBJ1-2	.	.	TRBV3-1	15	TGTGCCAGCAGCCAAGAATGGTGGAACCGGACGGACTACACCTTC	CASSQEWWNRTDYTF
TRBJ2-7	few	TRBD1	TRBV28	15	TGTGCCAGCAGTTTGGGGACAGGAAAAATATACGAGCAGTACTTC	CASSLGTGKIYEQYF
TRBJ1-1	few	.	TRBV7-9	12	TGTGCCAGCAGCGCAAGAGTGGCTGAAGCTTTCTTT	CASSARVAEAFF
TRBJ2-3	.	.	TRBV5-1	14	TGCGCCAGCAGCTTGTTGGCAGAAACAGATACGCAGTATTTT	CASSLLAETDTQYF
TRBJ2-5	.	.	TRBV20-1	12	TGCAGTGCTCCGAAGCAACTGGCGACCCAGTACTTC	CSAPKQLATQYF
TRBJ2-3	.	.	TRBV24-1	14	TGTGCCACCAAGAGTGGGGGGAGCACAGATACGCAGTATTTT	CATKSGGSTDTQYF
TRBJ2-1	.	TRBD1	TRBV7-9	15	TGTGCCAGCAGCTTTCAACAGGGGGGAAACAATGAGCAGTTCTTC	CASSFQQGGNNEQFF
TRBJ2-1	many	TRBD2	TRBV7-2	15	TGTGCCAGCAGCTCGACTAGCGGGGGATACAATGAGCAGTTCTTC	CASSSTSGGYNEQFF
TRBJ2-1	few	TRBD2	TRBV27	17	TGTGCCAGCAGTGGAATGGGACTAGCGGCTGGAGTTAATGAGCAGTTCTTC	CASSGMGLAAGVNEQFF
TRBJ2-7	few	TRBD1	TRBV20-1	15	TGCAGTGCAACAAATACAGGGGTCAGGTCCTACGAGCAGTACTTC	CSATNTGVRSYEQYF
TRBJ2-7	few	.	TRBV20-1	13	TGCAGTGCTAGAGCGCTGAGTCGCCACGAGCAGTACTTC	CSARALSRHEQYF
TRBJ2-7	.	.	TRBV2	13	TGTGCCAGCACGGTGTCAAGGAATTACGAGCAGTACTTC	CASTVSRNYEQYF